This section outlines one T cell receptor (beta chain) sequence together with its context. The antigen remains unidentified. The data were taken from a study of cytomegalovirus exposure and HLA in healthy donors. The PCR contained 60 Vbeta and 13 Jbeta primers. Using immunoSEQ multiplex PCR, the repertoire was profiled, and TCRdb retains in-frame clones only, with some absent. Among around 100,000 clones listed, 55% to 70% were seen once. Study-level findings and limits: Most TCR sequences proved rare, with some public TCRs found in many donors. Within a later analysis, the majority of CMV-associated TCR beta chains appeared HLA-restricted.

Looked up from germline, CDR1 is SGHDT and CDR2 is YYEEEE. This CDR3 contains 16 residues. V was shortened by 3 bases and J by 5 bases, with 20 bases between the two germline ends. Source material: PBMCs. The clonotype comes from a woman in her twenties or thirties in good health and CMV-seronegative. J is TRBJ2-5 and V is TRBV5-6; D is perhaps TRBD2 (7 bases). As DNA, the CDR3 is TGTGCCAGCAGCTCAAATCAGGGAGGGGGAGGTGAGACCCAGTACTTC. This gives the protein CASSSNQGGGGETQYF.